This T cell receptor (beta chain) is from a study of cytomegalovirus exposure and HLA in healthy donors. PCR involved 60 Vbeta and 13 Jbeta primers. Profiling relied on immunoSEQ multiplex PCR, and the TCRdb table lists in-frame clones only, not all of them. The table for this sample gives 100,000 or so clones. Germline lookup yields CDR1 SQVTM and CDR2 ANQGSEA. The V gene end was trimmed by 0 bases and the J gene end by 3 bases; junction bases not matched to a gene: 3. This CDR3 contains 14 residues. As for this clone: Its antigen is as yet unknown.

Findings and limits, study-wide: A later look showed TCR association rates differing by HLA locus, highest for DRB1 and lowest for HLA-C. Data from an earlier analysis indicated that most TCR beta V segments were productive either about 87% or about 30% of the time. Among TCR beta chains, those listed as cytomegalovirus-associated numbered roughly 150. When presence/absence was analysed, sequencing depth was taken to be roughly uniform across donors.

The chain has TRBV29-1 and TRBJ1-1; the match to TRBD1 covers 8 bases. Sequencing was done on a sample of PBMCs. The TCR comes from a man aged 50 to 60 in good health and CMV-seronegative. The CDR3, as DNA: TGCAGCGTTGAAGAGATACAGGGGGACACTGAAGCTTTCTTT. Residues: CSVEEIQGDTEAFF.